This T cell receptor (beta chain) is drawn from a study of blood T cell repertoires in COVID-19. Measured with immunoSEQ multiplex PCR; TCRdb has only the in-frame clones, and not every one. The table has 300,000 to 350,000 clones, almost 90% seen once. Germline V lookup: CDR1 GTSNPN, CDR2 SVGIG (reference sequence). The CDR3 is made up of 13 amino acids. V was clipped by 3 bases and J by 6 bases, with 14 bases between them. The source is a woman between 65 and 79 years old with COVID-19, enrolled during active disease. The sequenced sample consisted of peripheral blood. This chain links TRBV30 with TRBJ1-2; tentative D call: TRBD1 (5 bases). The DNA for the CDR3 is TGTGCCTGGAGCTCGATCCCAGGGAATGGCTACACCTTC. Its protein is CAWSSIPGNGYTF.